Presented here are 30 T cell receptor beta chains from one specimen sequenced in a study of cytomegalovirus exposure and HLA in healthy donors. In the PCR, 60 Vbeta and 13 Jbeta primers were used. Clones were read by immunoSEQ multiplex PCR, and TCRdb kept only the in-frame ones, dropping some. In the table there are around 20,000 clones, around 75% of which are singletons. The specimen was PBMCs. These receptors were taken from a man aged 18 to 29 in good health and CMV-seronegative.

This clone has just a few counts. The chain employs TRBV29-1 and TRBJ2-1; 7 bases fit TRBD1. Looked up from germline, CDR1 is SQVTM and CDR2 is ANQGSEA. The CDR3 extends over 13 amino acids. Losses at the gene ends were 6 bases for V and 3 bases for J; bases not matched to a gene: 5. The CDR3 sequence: CSVTGLNYNEQFF. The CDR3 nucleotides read TGCAGCGTGACAGGGCTTAACTACAATGAGCAGTTCTTC.

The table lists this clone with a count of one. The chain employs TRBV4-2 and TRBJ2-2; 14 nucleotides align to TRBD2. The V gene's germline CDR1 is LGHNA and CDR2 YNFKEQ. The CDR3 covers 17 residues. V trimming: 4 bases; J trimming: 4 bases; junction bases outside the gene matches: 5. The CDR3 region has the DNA TGTGCCAGCAGCCCATCGACTAGCGGGGGGGCCACCGGGGAGCTGTTTTTT. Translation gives CASSPSTSGGATGELFF.

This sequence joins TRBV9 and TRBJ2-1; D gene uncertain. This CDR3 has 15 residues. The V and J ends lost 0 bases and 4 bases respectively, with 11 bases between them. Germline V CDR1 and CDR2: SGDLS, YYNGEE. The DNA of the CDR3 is TGTGCCAGCAGCGTAGAGGATATCGGGTACAATGAGCAGTTCTTC. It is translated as CASSVEDIGYNEQFF.

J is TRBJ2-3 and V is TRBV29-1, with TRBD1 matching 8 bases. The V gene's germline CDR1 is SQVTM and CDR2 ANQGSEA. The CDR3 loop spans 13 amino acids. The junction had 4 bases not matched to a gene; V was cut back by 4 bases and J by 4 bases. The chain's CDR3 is CSVAGGLSDTQYF. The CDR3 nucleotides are TGCAGCGTTGCAGGGGGCCTTTCAGATACGCAGTATTTT.

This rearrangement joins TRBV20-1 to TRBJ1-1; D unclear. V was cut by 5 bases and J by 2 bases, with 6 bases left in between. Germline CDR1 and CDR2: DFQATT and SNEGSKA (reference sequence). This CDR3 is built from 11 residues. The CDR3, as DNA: TGCAGTGCTGTTCTAAACACTGAAGCTTTCTTT. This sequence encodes CSAVLNTEAFF.

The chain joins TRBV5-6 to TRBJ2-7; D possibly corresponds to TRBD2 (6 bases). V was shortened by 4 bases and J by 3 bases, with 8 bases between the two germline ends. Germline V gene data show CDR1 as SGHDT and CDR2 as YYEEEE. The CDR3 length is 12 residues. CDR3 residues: CASSAGGYEQYF. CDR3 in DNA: TGTGCCAGCAGCGCCGGGGGCTACGAGCAGTACTTC.

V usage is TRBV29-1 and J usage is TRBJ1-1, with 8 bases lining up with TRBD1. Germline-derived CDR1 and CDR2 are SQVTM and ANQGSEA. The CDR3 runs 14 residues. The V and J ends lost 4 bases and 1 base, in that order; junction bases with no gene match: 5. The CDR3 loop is CSVVRGQENTEAFF. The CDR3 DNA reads TGCAGCGTTGTGCGGGGACAGGAGAACACTGAAGCTTTCTTT.

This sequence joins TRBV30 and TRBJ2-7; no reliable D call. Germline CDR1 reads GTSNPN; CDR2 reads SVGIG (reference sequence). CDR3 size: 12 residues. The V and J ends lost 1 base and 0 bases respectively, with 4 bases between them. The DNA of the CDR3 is TGTGCCTGGAGTGACACCTCCTACGAGCAGTACTTC. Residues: CAWSDTSYEQYF.

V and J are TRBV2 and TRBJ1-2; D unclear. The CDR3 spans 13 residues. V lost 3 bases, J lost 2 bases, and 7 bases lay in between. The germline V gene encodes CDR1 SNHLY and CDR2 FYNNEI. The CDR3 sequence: CASSDTVNYGYTF. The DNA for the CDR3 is TGTGCCAGCAGTGACACAGTGAACTATGGCTACACCTTC.

CDR3 sequence: CSVDPGGSNYGYTF. DNA of the CDR3: TGCAGCGTTGACCCAGGGGGCTCTAACTATGGCTACACCTTC. The V call is TRBV29-1, the J call TRBJ1-2; 8 nucleotides align to TRBD1. With 3 bases clipped from V and 0 bases from J, the junction kept 3 bases outside the gene matches. The CDR3 runs 14 residues. Germline CDR1 is SQVTM and CDR2 is ANQGSEA.

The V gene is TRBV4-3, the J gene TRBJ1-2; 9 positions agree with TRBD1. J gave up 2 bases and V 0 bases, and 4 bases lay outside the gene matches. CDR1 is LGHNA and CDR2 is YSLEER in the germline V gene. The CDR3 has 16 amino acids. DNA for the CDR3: TGCGCCAGCAGCCAAGAAAAACAGGGGGCGAACTATGGCTACACCTTC. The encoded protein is CASSQEKQGANYGYTF.

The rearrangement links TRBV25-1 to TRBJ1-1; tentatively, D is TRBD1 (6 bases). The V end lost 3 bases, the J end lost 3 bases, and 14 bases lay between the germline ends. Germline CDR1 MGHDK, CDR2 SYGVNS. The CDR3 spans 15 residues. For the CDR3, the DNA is TGTGCCAGCAGTGATCCAAGGGGGGGTTACACTGAAGCTTTCTTT. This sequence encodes CASSDPRGGYTEAFF.

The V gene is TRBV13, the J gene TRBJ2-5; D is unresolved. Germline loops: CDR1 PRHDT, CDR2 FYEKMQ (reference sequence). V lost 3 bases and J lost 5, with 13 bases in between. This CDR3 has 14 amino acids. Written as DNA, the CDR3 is TGTGCCAGCAGCTTTATCCCCGTAGAGGAGACCCAGTACTTC. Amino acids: CASSFIPVEETQYF.

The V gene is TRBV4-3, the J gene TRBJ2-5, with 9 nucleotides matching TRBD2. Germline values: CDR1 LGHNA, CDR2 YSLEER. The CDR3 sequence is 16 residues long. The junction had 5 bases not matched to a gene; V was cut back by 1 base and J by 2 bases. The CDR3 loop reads CASSQGNSGSQETQYF. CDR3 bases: TGCGCCAGCAGCCAAGGTAATAGCGGGAGTCAAGAGACCCAGTACTTC.

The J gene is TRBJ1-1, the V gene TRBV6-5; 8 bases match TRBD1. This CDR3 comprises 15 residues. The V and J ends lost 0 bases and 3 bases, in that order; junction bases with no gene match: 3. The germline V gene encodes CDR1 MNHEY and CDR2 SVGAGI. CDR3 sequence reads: CASSYSGTGDTEAFF. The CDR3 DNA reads TGTGCCAGCAGTTACTCAGGGACAGGCGACACTGAAGCTTTCTTT.

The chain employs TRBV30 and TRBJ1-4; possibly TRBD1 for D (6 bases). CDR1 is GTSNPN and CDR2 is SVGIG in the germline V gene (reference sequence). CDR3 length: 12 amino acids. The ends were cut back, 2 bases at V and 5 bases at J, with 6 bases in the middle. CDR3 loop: CAWSRGNEKLFF. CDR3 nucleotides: TGTGCCTGGAGTAGGGGGAATGAAAAACTGTTTTTT.

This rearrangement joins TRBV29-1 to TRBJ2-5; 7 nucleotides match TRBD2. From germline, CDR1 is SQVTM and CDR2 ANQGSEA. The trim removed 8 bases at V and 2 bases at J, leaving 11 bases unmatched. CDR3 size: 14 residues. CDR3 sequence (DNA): TGCAGCATATCTAGCGGCACCCGTCAAGAGACCCAGTACTTC. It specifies CSISSGTRQETQYF.

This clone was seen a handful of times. This chain's CDR3 is CASSLGVAREKLFF. The CDR3 DNA is TGTGCCAGCAGCCTGGGGGTGGCGAGGGAAAAACTGTTTTTT. The chain carries TRBV5-5 and TRBJ1-4; D may be TRBD1 (5 bases). The CDR3 is 14 residues long. Trimming removed 4 bases from V and 8 bases from J, with 15 bases in between. Germline-derived CDR1 and CDR2 are SGHKS and YYEKEE (reference sequence).

The chain's CDR3 is CASSGRGPNSNQPQHF. The CDR3 DNA reads as TGTGCCAGCAGTGGCAGGGGGCCAAATAGCAATCAGCCCCAGCATTTT. The chain links TRBV6-1 to TRBJ1-5; 8 positions agree with TRBD1. J was trimmed by 0 bases and V by 4 bases; bases with no gene match: 5. In germline, CDR1 is MNHNS, CDR2 SASEGT. The CDR3 spans 16 residues.

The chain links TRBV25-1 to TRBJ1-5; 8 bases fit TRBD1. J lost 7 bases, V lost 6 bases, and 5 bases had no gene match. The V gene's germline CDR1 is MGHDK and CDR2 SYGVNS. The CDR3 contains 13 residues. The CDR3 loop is CASSGQGFQPQHF. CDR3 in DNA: TGTGCCAGCAGCGGACAGGGTTTCCAGCCCCAGCATTTT.

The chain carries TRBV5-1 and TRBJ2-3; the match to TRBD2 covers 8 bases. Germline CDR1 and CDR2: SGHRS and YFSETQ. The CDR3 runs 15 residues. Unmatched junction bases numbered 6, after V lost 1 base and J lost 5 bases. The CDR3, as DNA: TGCGCCAGCAGCTTGACGGGAGGGCCGGGAGATACGCAGTATTTT. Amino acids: CASSLTGGPGDTQYF. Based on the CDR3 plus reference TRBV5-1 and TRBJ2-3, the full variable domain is KAGVTQTPRYLIKTRGQQVTLSCSPISGHRSVSWYQQTPGQGLQFLFEYFSETQRNKGNFPGRFSGRQFSNSRSEMNVSTLELGDSALYLCASSLTGGPGDTQYFGPGTRLTVL.

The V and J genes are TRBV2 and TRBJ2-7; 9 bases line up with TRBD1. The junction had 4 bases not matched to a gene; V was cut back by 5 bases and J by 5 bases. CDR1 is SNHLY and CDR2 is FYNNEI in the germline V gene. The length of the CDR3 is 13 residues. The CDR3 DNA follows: TGTGCCAGCAGTTTGGACAGGGGACACGAGCAGTACTTC. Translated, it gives CASSLDRGHEQYF.

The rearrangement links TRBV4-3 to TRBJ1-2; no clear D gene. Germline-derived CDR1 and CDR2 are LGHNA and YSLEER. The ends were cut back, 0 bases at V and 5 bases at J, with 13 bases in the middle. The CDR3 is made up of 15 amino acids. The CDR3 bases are TGCGCCAGCAGCCAAGATTCCCGAGGGATGTATGGCTACACCTTC. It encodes CASSQDSRGMYGYTF.

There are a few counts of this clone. The CDR3 is CASSLRQIPNTDTQYF. CDR3 sequence (DNA): TGTGCCAGCAGCCTGCGACAGATTCCTAACACAGATACGCAGTATTTT. The chain employs TRBV7-2 and TRBJ2-3; D possibly corresponds to TRBD1 (5 bases). Germline V gene data show CDR1 as SGHTA and CDR2 as FQGNSA. The CDR3 sequence is 16 residues long. Trimming removed 5 bases from V and 2 bases from J, with 17 bases in between.

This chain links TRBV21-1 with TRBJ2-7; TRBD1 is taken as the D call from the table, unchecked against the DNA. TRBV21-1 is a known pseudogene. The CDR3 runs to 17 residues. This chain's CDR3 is CASSNRGWDTISYEQYF. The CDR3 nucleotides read TGTGCCAGCAGCAATAGGGGGTGGGACACCATCTCCTACGAGCAGTACTTC.

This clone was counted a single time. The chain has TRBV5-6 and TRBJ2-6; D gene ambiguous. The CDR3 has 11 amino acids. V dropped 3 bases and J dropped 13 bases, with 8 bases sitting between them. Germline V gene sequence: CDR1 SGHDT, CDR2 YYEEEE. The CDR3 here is CASSYGEVLTF. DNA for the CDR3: TGTGCCAGCAGCTATGGAGAAGTCCTGACTTTC.

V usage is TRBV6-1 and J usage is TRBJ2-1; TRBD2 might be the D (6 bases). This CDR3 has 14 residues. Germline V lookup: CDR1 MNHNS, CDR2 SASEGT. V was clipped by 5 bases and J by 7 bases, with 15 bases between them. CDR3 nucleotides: TGTGCCAGCAGTTGGGACTCCGGTCGGAATGAGCAGTTCTTC. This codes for CASSWDSGRNEQFF.

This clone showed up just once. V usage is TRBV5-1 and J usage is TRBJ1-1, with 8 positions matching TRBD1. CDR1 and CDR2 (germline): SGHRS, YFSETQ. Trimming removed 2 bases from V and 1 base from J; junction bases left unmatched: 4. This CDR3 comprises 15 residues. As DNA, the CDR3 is TGCGCCAGCAGCTTATCCGGGACAGGGAACACTGAAGCTTTCTTT. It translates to CASSLSGTGNTEAFF.

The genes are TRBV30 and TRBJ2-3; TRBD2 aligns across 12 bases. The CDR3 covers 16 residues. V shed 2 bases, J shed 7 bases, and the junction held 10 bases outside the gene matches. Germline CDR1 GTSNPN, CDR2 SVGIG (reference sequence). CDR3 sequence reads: CAWSPGRTSGANTQYF. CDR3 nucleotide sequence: TGTGCCTGGAGTCCAGGGAGGACTAGCGGGGCAAATACGCAGTATTTT.

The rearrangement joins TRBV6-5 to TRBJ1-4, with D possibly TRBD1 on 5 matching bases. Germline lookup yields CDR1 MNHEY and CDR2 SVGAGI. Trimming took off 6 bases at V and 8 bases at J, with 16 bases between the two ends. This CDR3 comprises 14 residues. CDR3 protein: CASSQQWGDEKLFF. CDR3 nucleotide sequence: TGTGCCAGCAGCCAACAGTGGGGGGACGAAAAACTGTTTTTT.